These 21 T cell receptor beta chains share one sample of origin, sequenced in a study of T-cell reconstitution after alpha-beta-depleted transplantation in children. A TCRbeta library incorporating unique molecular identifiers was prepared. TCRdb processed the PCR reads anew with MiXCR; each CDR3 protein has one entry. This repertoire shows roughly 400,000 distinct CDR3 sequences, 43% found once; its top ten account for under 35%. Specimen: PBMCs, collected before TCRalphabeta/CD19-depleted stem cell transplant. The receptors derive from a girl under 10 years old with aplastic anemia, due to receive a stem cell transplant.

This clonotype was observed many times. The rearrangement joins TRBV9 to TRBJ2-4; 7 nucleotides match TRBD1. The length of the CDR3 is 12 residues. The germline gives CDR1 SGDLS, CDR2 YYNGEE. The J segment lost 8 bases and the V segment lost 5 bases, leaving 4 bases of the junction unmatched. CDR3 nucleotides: TGTGCCAGCAGTTCACAGGGGTACATTCAGTACTTC. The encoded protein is CASSSQGYIQYF.

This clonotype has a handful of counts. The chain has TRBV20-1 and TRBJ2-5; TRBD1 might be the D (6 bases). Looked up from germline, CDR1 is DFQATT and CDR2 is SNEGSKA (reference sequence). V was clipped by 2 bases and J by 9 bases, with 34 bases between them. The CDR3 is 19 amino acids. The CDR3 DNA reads TGCAGTGCTAGAACATTCGGAGGCTCCTTTTTAGGGGGAGAGAGGTCCCAGTACTTC. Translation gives CSARTFGGSFLGGERSQYF.

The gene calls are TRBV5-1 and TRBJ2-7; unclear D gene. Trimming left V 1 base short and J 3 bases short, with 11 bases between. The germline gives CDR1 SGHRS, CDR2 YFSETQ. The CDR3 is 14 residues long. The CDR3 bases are TGCGCCAGCAGCTTGAAAGACGGAAGCTACGAGCAGTACTTC. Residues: CASSLKDGSYEQYF.

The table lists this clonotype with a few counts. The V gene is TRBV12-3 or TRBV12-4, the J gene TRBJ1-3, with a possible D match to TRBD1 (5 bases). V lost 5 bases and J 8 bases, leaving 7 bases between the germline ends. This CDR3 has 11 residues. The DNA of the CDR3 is TGTGCCAGCAGTCCGGGACACACCATATATTTT. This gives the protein CASSPGHTIYF.

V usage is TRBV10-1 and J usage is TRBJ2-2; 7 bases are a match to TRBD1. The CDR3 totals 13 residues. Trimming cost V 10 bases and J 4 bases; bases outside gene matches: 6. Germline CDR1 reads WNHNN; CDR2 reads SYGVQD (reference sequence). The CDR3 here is CATRQGSTGELFF. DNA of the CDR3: TGCGCCACCCGACAGGGAAGCACCGGGGAGCTGTTTTTT.

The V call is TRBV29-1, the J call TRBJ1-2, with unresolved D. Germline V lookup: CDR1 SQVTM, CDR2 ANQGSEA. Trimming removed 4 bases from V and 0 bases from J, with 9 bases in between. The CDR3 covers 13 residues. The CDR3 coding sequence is TGCAGCGTTGCGGAAGGAGCTAACTATGGCTACACCTTC. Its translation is CSVAEGANYGYTF.

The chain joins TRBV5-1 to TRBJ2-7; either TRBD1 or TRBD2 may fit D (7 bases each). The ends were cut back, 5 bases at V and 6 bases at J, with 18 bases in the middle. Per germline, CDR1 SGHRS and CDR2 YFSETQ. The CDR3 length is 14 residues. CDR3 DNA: TGCGCCAGCAGTCGGGGAGGGGGCGCGGGCGAGCAGTACTTC. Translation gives CASSRGGGAGEQYF.

CDR3 in amino acids: CSARDASGGAHEQFF. CDR3 coding DNA: TGCAGTGCTAGAGATGCGAGCGGGGGGGCCCATGAGCAGTTCTTC. This chain uses TRBV20-1 with TRBJ2-1; 10 bases are shared with TRBD2. Per the germline V gene, CDR1 is DFQATT and CDR2 is SNEGSKA (reference sequence). The CDR3 sequence is 15 residues long. J lost 8 bases, V lost 0 bases, and 7 bases had no gene match.

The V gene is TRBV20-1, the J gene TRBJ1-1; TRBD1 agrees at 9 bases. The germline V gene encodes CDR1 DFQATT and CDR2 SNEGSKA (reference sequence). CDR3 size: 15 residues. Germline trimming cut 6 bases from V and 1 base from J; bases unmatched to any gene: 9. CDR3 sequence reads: CSAPDRGTRNTEAFF. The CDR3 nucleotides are TGCAGTGCCCCGGACAGGGGAACAAGGAACACTGAAGCTTTCTTT.

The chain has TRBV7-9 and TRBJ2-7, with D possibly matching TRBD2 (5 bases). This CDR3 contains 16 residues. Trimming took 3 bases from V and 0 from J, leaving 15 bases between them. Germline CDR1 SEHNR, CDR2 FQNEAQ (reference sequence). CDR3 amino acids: CASSFQDRGSSYEQYF. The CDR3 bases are TGTGCCAGCAGCTTCCAGGACCGGGGAAGCTCCTACGAGCAGTACTTC.

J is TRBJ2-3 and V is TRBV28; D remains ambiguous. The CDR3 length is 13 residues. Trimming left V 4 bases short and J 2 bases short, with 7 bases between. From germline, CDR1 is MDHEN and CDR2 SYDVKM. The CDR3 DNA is TGTGCCAGCAGTTCGCCCCCCACAGATACGCAGTATTTT. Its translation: CASSSPPTDTQYF.

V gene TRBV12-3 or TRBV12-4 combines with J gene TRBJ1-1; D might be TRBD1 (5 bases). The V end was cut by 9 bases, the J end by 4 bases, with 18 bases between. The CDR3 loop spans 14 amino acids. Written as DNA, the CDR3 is TGTGCCAGTACCCTATCGGGGGATGGCACTGAAGCTTTCTTT. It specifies CASTLSGDGTEAFF.

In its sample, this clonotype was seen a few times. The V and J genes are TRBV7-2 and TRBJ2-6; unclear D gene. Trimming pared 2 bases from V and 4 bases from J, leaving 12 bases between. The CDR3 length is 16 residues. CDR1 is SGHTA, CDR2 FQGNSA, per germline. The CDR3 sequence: CASSLMGSSGANVLTF. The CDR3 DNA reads TGTGCCAGCAGCTTAATGGGTTCCTCAGGGGCCAACGTCCTGACTTTC.

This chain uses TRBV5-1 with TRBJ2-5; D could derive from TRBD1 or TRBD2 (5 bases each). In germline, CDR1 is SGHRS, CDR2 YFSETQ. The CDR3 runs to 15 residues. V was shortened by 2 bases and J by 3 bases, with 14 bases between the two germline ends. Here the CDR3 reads CASSFHPGPKETQYF. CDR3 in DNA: TGCGCCAGCAGCTTTCACCCGGGACCCAAAGAGACCCAGTACTTC.

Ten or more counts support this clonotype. The CDR3 DNA is TGTGCCAGCAGTTTATCGGCAGGGGGCTCGGGCAATCAGCCCCAGCATTTT. Translated: CASSLSAGGSGNQPQHF. The chain uses TRBV27 and TRBJ1-5, with TRBD1 identical over 8 bases. CDR1 is MNHEY and CDR2 is SMNVEV in the germline V gene (reference sequence). The CDR3 extends over 17 amino acids. J was trimmed by 2 bases and V by 0 bases; bases with no gene match: 6.

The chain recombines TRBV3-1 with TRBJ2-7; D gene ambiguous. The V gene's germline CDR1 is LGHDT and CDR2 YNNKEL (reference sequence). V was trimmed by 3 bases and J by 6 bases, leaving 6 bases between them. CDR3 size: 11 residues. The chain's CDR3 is CASSHSTEQYF. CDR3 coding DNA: TGTGCCAGCAGCCACTCGACCGAGCAGTACTTC.

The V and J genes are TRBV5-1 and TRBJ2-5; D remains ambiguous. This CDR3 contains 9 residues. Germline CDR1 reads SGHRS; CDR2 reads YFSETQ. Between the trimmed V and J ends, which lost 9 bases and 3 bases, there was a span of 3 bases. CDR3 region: CATEETQYF. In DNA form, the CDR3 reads TGCGCCACCGAAGAGACCCAGTACTTC.

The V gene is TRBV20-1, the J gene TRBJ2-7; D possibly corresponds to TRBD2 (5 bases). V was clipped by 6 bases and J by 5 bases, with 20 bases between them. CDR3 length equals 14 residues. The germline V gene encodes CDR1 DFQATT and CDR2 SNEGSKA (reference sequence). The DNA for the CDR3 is TGCAGTGCCGATCGATTTGAGGAGAGGGACGAGCAGTACTTC. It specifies CSADRFEERDEQYF.

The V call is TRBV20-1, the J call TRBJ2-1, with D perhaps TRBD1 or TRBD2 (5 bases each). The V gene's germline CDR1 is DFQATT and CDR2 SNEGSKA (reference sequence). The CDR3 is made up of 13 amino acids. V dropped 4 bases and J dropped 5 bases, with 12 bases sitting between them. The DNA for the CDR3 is TGCAGTGCTACGGGACCGCCCCACAATGAGCAGTTCTTC. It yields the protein CSATGPPHNEQFF.

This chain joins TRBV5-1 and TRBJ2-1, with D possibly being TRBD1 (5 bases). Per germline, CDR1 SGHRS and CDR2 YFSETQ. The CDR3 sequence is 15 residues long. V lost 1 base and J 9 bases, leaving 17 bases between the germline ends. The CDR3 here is CASSLFRVGLGEQFF. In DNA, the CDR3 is TGCGCCAGCAGCTTGTTCAGGGTTGGGCTGGGTGAGCAGTTCTTC.

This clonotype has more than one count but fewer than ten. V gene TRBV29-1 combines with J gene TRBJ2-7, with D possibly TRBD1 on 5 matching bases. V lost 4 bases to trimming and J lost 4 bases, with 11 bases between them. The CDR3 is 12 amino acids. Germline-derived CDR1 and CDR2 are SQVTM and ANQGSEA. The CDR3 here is CSVGRVGYEQYF. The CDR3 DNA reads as TGCAGCGTTGGCAGGGTGGGATACGAGCAGTACTTC.